Below are 9 T cell receptor beta chains sequenced from a single sample in a study of long-term antiretroviral therapy in people with HIV. Version v3.0 of the immunoSEQ assay was performed at survey level. The protocol was immunoSEQ multiplex PCR, while the TCRdb copy is restricted to in-frame clones and leaves out a portion. The sample contains 38,000 or so clones, 80% to 85% of which appear only once. The sample here was unsorted PBMCs, taken 1.5 years after starting antiretroviral therapy. The source is a man between 18 and 29 years old with HIV.

J is TRBJ2-5 and V is TRBV7-9; D is unresolved. The CDR3 is 14 amino acids. Germline V lookup: CDR1 SEHNR, CDR2 FQNEAQ (reference sequence). Trimming shortened V by 2 bases and J by 2 bases, and 9 bases separated the two germline ends. Here the CDR3 DNA reads TGTGCCAGCAGCTTAAAGGCCTATCAAGAGACCCAGTACTTC. It translates to CASSLKAYQETQYF.

V and J are TRBV19 and TRBJ2-2; TRBD2 might be the D (6 bases). The CDR3 loop spans 14 amino acids. Between the trimmed V and J ends, which lost 7 bases and 5 bases, there was a span of 14 bases. CDR1 and CDR2 from the germline V gene are LNHDA and SQIVND (reference sequence). The CDR3 DNA follows: TGTGCCAGTACCATCTGGGGGGAAACCGGGGAGCTGTTTTTT. It specifies CASTIWGETGELFF.

The V gene is TRBV11-2, the J gene TRBJ2-7; tentative D call: TRBD1 (6 bases). The germline V gene has CDR1 SGHAT and CDR2 FQNNGV. The V end was cut by 5 bases, the J end by 5 bases, with 22 bases between. CDR3 length: 16 residues. DNA of the CDR3: TGTGCCAGCAGCCCCCGATTGGGGACATTCATCCACGAGCAGTACTTC. Protein sequence: CASSPRLGTFIHEQYF.

A few counts support this clone. This chain links TRBV18 with TRBJ1-3; no firm D call. The CDR3 is 15 residues long. V gave up 1 base and J gave up 0 bases, with 7 bases separating them. Germline CDR1 is KGHSH and CDR2 is LQKENI. The CDR3 DNA reads TGTGCCAGCTCACCACTTAAGTCCTCTGGAAACACCATATATTTT. Translated, it gives CASSPLKSSGNTIYF. Together with reference TRBV18 and TRBJ1-3, the CDR3 gives the full variable domain: NAGVMQNPRHLVRRRGQEARLRCSPMKGHSHVYWYRQLPEEGLKFMVYLQKENIIDESGMPKERFSAEFPKEGPSILRIQQVVRGDSAAYFCASSPLKSSGNTIYFGEGSWLTVV.

The V and J genes are TRBV7-2 and TRBJ1-3; no clear D gene. Germline V CDR1 and CDR2: SGHTA, FQGNSA. CDR3 size: 14 residues. Trimming cost V 2 bases and J 4 bases, with 9 bases left between them. CDR3 loop: CASSLSGSGNTIYF. CDR3 in DNA: TGTGCCAGCAGCTTATCTGGGTCCGGAAACACCATATATTTT.

The chain recombines TRBV5-6 with TRBJ2-1; the D is unclear. V was shortened by 5 bases and J by 7 bases, with 7 bases between the two germline ends. Germline V CDR1 and CDR2: SGHDT, YYEEEE. The CDR3 sequence is 11 residues long. As DNA, the CDR3 is TGTGCCAGCAGGGGCCTTAATGAGCAGTTCTTC. It codes for CASRGLNEQFF.

The chain links TRBV4-3 to TRBJ2-7, with D unresolved. This CDR3 region has 15 residues. Between the trimmed V and J ends, which lost 0 bases and 3 bases, there was a span of 12 bases. Germline loops: CDR1 LGHNA, CDR2 YSLEER. The DNA of the CDR3 is TGCGCCAGCAGCCAAGATGTCGGCAGGAGCTACGAGCAGTACTTC. Residues: CASSQDVGRSYEQYF.

Only a few counts were recorded for this clone. The chain joins TRBV7-2 to TRBJ1-1; no clear D gene. With 1 base removed from V and 5 bases from J, the gap between germline ends came to 8 bases. CDR1 is SGHTA, CDR2 FQGNSA, per germline. The CDR3 loop spans 13 amino acids. The CDR3 DNA follows: TGTGCCAGCAGCTTAGTAACGCAGACTGAAGCTTTCTTT. It translates to CASSLVTQTEAFF.

CDR3 sequence reads: CASRGLTDTQYF. The DNA of the CDR3 is TGTGCCAGCAGGGGTCTAACAGATACGCAGTATTTT. The V gene is TRBV2, the J gene TRBJ2-3; no clear D gene. Trimming removed 6 bases from V and 3 bases from J, with 7 bases in between. Germline V gene sequence: CDR1 SNHLY, CDR2 FYNNEI. The CDR3 sequence is 12 residues long.